One sample yielded the 10 T cell receptor beta chains listed below, sequenced in a study of T cells in lung cancer brain metastases. The repertoire was sequenced with immunoSEQ multiplex PCR; TCRdb's copy has only in-frame clones and lacks some. Among about 4,900 clones listed, 84% were seen once. The sample was tumor tissue from the primary lung tumor. The receptor source for this set is a woman in her forties or fifties with non-small cell lung cancer.

V is TRBV29-1 and J is TRBJ1-2, with D uncertain. V was shortened by 0 bases and J by 4 bases, with 15 bases between the two germline ends. The CDR3 loop spans 15 amino acids. The germline V gene has CDR1 SQVTM and CDR2 ANQGSEA. The CDR3 sequence: CSVEDPGSAPYGYTF. In nucleotides, the CDR3 is TGCAGCGTTGAAGATCCAGGCAGTGCTCCCTATGGCTACACCTTC.

The rearrangement uses TRBV9 and TRBJ1-1, with D hard to call. Looked up from germline, CDR1 is SGDLS and CDR2 is YYNGEE. V lost 4 bases and J 2 bases, leaving 9 bases between the germline ends. The CDR3 is 13 amino acids. In DNA form, the CDR3 reads TGTGCCAGCAGCTTAAAGCCTAACACTGAAGCTTTCTTT. It encodes CASSLKPNTEAFF.

The V gene is TRBV11-2, the J gene TRBJ2-5; D ambiguous. Germline assignment: CDR1 SGHAT and CDR2 FQNNGV. The CDR3 covers 12 residues. Between the trimmed V and J ends, which lost 7 bases and 7 bases, there was a span of 13 bases. The CDR3 DNA is TGTGCCAGCACCTTTCTTCTGGGGACCCAGTACTTC. Protein: CASTFLLGTQYF.

This clone was recorded once. The genes are TRBV7-2 and TRBJ2-1; D is possibly TRBD2 (5 bases). Germline V gene data show CDR1 as SGHTA and CDR2 as FQGNSA. Trimming took 0 bases from V and 10 from J, leaving 10 bases between them. The CDR3 sequence is 13 residues long. In DNA form, the CDR3 reads TGTGCCAGCAGCTTAGCGATAGGACTGGAGCAGTTCTTC. This encodes CASSLAIGLEQFF.

The V gene is TRBV6-5, the J gene TRBJ2-6, with D perhaps being TRBD1 or TRBD2 (5 bases each). CDR3 length equals 16 residues. Germline V CDR1 and CDR2: MNHEY, SVGAGI. The V gene lost 2 bases and the J gene lost 4 bases, with 12 bases spanning the gap. CDR3 nucleotides: TGTGCCAGCAGTTACGGGGGAAATTCAGGGGCCAACGTCCTGACTTTC. This sequence encodes CASSYGGNSGANVLTF.

This chain links TRBV18 with TRBJ2-3; TRBD1 agrees at 7 bases. V lost 4 bases and J lost 5; bases outside the gene matches: 9. Germline V CDR1 and CDR2: KGHSH, LQKENI. The CDR3 has 15 residues. The DNA for the CDR3 is TGTGCCAGCTCACAGATAAAAGGGGGCGGAGATACGCAGTATTTT. It specifies CASSQIKGGGDTQYF.

This clone occurred once. In the same sample, other DNA sequences code for this CDR3. This rearrangement joins TRBV5-4 to TRBJ1-3; D is possibly TRBD1 (5 bases). Germline V gene data show CDR1 as SGHNT and CDR2 as YYREEE (reference sequence). The CDR3 extends over 15 amino acids. V was shortened by 3 bases and J by 4 bases, with 14 bases between the two germline ends. DNA for the CDR3: TGTGCCAGCAGCTGGGATAGGGGAACCGGAAACACCATATATTTT. Protein: CASSWDRGTGNTIYF.

In regard to this clone: One end of the junction is discordant with germline, which a read error may explain. The rearrangement links TRBV29-1 to TRBJ2-7, with D uncertain. The CDR3 runs to 12 residues. Looked up from germline, CDR1 is SQVTM and CDR2 is ANQGSEA. This chain's CDR3 is CSVVAQSYEQYF. The CDR3 coding sequence is TGCAGCGTTGTAGCACAGTCCTATGAGCAGTACTTC.

The V call is TRBV30, the J call TRBJ1-5; perhaps TRBD1 as D (5 bases). Trimming removed 0 bases from V and 0 bases from J, with 18 bases in between. CDR1 GTSNPN and CDR2 SVGIG come from the germline V gene (reference sequence). This CDR3 is 18 amino acids long. CDR3 loop: CAWSVFRVGTFSNQPQHF. The CDR3 bases are TGTGCCTGGAGTGTATTCAGGGTAGGGACCTTTAGCAATCAGCCCCAGCATTTT.

The chain uses TRBV7-3 and TRBJ2-3; possible D gene TRBD2, 7 bases. This CDR3 contains 18 residues. Between the trimmed V and J ends, which lost 5 bases and 0 bases, there was a span of 21 bases. Germline V gene sequence: CDR1 SGHTA, CDR2 FQGTGA. For the CDR3, the DNA is TGTGCCAGCAGCCAAACCCCCGGGGGGCGGACTAGCACAGATACGCAGTATTTT. This sequence encodes CASSQTPGGRTSTDTQYF.